This TCR beta chain was identified during a study of shared T cell receptors in the human thymus. With V trimmed by 9 bases and J by 2 bases, 11 bases remained unmatched. The germline V gene has CDR1 MNHEY and CDR2 SMNVEV (reference sequence). This CDR3 comprises 16 residues. Clones were read by immunoSEQ multiplex PCR, and TCRdb kept only the in-frame ones, dropping some. The sample lists approximately 400,000 clones; approximately 95% were seen once. The receptor was derived from a human donor. Input material: thymocytes. The chain links TRBV27 to TRBJ1-5; TRBD1 matches at 9 bases. Here the CDR3 reads CARGTGKGSGNQPQHF. DNA of the CDR3: TGTGCCAGAGGGACAGGGAAGGGCAGTGGCAATCAGCCCCAGCATTTT.